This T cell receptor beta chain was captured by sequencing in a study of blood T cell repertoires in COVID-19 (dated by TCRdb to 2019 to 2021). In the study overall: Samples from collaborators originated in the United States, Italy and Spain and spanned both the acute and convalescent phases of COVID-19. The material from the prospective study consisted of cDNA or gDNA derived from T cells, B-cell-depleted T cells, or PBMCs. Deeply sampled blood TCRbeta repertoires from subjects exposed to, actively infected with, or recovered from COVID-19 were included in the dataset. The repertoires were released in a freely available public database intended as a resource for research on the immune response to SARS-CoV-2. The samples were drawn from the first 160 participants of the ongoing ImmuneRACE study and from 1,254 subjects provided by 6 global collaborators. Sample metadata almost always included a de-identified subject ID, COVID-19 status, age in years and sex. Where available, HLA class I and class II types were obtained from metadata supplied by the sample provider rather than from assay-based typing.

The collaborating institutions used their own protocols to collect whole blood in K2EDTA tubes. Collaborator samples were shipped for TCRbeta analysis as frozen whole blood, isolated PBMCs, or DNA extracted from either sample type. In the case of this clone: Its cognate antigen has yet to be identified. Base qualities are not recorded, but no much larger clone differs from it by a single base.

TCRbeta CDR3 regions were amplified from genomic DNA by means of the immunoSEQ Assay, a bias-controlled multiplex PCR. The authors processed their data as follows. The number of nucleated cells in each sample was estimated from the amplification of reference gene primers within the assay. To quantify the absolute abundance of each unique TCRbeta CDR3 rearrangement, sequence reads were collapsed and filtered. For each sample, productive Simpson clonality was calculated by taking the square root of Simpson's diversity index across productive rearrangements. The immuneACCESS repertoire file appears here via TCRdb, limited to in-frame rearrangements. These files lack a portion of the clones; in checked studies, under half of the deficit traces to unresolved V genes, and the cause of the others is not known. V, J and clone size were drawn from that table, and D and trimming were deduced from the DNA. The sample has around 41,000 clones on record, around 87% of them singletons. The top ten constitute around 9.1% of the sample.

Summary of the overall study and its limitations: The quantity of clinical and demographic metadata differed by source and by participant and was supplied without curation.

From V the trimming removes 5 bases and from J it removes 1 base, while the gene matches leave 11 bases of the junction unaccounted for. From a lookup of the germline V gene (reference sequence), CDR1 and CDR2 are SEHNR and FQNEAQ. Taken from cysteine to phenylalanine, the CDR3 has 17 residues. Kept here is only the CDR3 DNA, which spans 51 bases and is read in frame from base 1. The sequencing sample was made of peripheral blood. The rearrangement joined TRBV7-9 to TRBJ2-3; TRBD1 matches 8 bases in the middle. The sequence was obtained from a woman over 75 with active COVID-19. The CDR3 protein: CASSLTLRGHGTDTQYF. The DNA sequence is TGTGCCAGCAGCCTTACCCTCAGGGGGCACGGCACAGATACGCAGTATTTT.